Presented here are 32 T cell receptor beta chains from one specimen sequenced in a study of blood T cells in healthy people across ages. Then a second PCR, running roughly 7 to 12 cycles, was carried out with a sample-barcoded 5' primer and a J-beta primer mix. TCRdb processed the 5' RACE reads anew with MiXCR; each CDR3 protein has one entry. Among just over 1 million distinct CDR3 sequences listed, 35% to 55% were seen once. The source material was blood. All receptors come from an older woman in good health.

V usage is TRBV3-1 and J usage is TRBJ2-5; TRBD2 matches 8 bases. The CDR3 covers 16 residues. Germline values: CDR1 LGHDT, CDR2 YNNKEL (reference sequence). Trimming removed 0 bases from V and 2 bases from J; junction bases left unmatched: 5. The CDR3 reads CASSQDVGLDQETQYF. The DNA for the CDR3 is TGTGCCAGCAGCCAAGATGTGGGACTAGATCAAGAGACCCAGTACTTC.

This clonotype turned up a few times. The chain joins TRBV6-2 or TRBV6-3 to TRBJ2-3; possible D gene TRBD2, 5 bases. Germline V lookup: CDR1 MNHEY, CDR2 SVGEGT. The CDR3 covers 13 residues. Trimming removed 8 bases from V and 5 bases from J, with 14 bases in between. CDR3 bases: TGTGCCAGCCAAGATGGAGGAATAGATACGCAGTATTTT. Its translation: CASQDGGIDTQYF.

V is TRBV24-1 and J is TRBJ2-3; 12 nucleotides agree with TRBD2. V shed 4 bases and J 4 bases; nucleotides not matched to a gene: 5. This CDR3 is 16 amino acids long. Germline V CDR1 and CDR2: KGHDR, SFDVKD. CDR3 amino acids: CATSEPTSGSADTQYF. CDR3 sequence (DNA): TGTGCCACCAGTGAACCGACTAGCGGGAGCGCAGATACGCAGTATTTT.

V gene TRBV10-3 combines with J gene TRBJ2-1, with D possibly being TRBD2 (6 bases). Trimming shortened V by 6 bases and J by 1 base, and 16 bases separated the two germline ends. Germline CDR1 and CDR2: ENHRY and SYGVKD. The CDR3 runs to 16 residues. The CDR3 DNA sequence: TGTGCCATCAGGGTGGAGCGGGTGCCTTCCTACAATGAGCAGTTCTTC. It codes for CAIRVERVPSYNEQFF.

V usage is TRBV27 and J usage is TRBJ1-5; 7 positions match TRBD1. With 5 bases clipped from V and 4 bases from J, the junction kept 8 bases outside the gene matches. The CDR3 is 15 amino acids. In germline, CDR1 is MNHEY, CDR2 SMNVEV (reference sequence). In nucleotides, the CDR3 is TGTGCCAGCAGTCATACGACAGGGAGGAATCAGCCCCAGCATTTT. It encodes CASSHTTGRNQPQHF.

This clonotype was recorded a few times. V and J are TRBV5-1 and TRBJ2-1; D is unresolved. The CDR3 sequence is 13 residues long. The germline V gene encodes CDR1 SGHRS and CDR2 YFSETQ. Trimming pared 4 bases from V and 14 bases from J, leaving 19 bases between. CDR3: CASSRTEWDYKFF. As DNA, the CDR3 is TGCGCCAGCAGCAGAACAGAGTGGGATTACAAGTTCTTC. The complete variable domain, with remaining parts taken from reference TRBV5-1 and TRBJ2-1, reads KAGVTQTPRYLIKTRGQQVTLSCSPISGHRSVSWYQQTPGQGLQFLFEYFSETQRNKGNFPGRFSGRQFSNSRSEMNVSTLELGDSALYLCASSRTEWDYKFFGPGTRLTVL.

This rearrangement joins TRBV24-1 to TRBJ2-1; 12 bases map to TRBD2. Germline V CDR1 and CDR2: KGHDR, SFDVKD. V shed 0 bases, J shed 8 bases, and the junction held 7 bases outside the gene matches. The CDR3 sequence is 17 residues long. The CDR3 loop reads CATSDLRLAGGPYEQFF. The CDR3 nucleotides read TGTGCCACCAGTGATTTGCGTCTAGCGGGAGGGCCCTATGAGCAGTTCTTC.

This clonotype showed up just once. The chain carries TRBV12-3 or TRBV12-4 and TRBJ2-5; D is possibly TRBD2 (5 bases). The CDR3 loop spans 13 amino acids. Between the trimmed V and J ends, which lost 5 bases and 3 bases, there was a span of 10 bases. The CDR3 spells CASSNRGKETQYF. In DNA form, the CDR3 reads TGTGCCAGCAGTAACCGGGGAAAAGAGACCCAGTACTTC.

V gene TRBV16 combines with J gene TRBJ2-1, with D unclear. The CDR3 sequence is 16 residues long. With 0 bases removed from V and 3 bases from J, the gap between germline ends came to 12 bases. Germline CDR1 KGHSY, CDR2 FQNENV. This CDR3 reads CASSQSSAQNYNEQFF. The CDR3 nucleotides read TGTGCCAGCAGCCAATCGAGCGCCCAAAACTACAATGAGCAGTTCTTC.

A few counts support this clonotype. J is TRBJ1-2 and V is TRBV6-6; 8 positions agree with TRBD1. This CDR3 comprises 13 residues. Germline trimming cut 6 bases from V and 8 bases from J; bases unmatched to any gene: 8. Germline V gene data show CDR1 as MNHNY and CDR2 as SVGAGI (reference sequence). CDR3 sequence reads: CASSPETGEGYTF. CDR3 coding DNA: TGTGCCAGCAGCCCCGAGACAGGGGAGGGCTACACCTTC.

In DNA form, the CDR3 reads TGTGCCAGCAGCCTGACGTGGGGTCCCCAAGAGACCCAGTACTTC. Translating gives CASSLTWGPQETQYF. The V and J genes are TRBV3-1 and TRBJ2-5; D ambiguous. The germline gives CDR1 LGHDT, CDR2 YNNKEL (reference sequence). Trimming took 4 bases from V and 1 from J, leaving 13 bases between them. The CDR3 sequence is 15 residues long.

This rearrangement joins TRBV20-1 to TRBJ2-3; D is unresolved. V lost 1 base to trimming and J lost 2 bases, with 10 bases between them. The CDR3 totals 14 residues. CDR1 is DFQATT and CDR2 is SNEGSKA in the germline V gene (reference sequence). CDR3 sequence: CSARGSAVTDTQYF. Written as DNA, the CDR3 is TGCAGTGCTAGAGGGAGTGCGGTCACAGATACGCAGTATTTT.

V is TRBV10-2 and J is TRBJ2-4; D is perhaps TRBD1 (6 bases). From germline, CDR1 is WSHSY and CDR2 SAAADI. V was shortened by 0 bases and J by 5 bases, with 23 bases between the two germline ends. The CDR3 runs to 19 residues. The CDR3 protein is CASSESGILRQPGENIQYF. The CDR3 coding sequence is TGCGCCAGCAGTGAGTCGGGGATCCTAAGACAGCCAGGGGAAAACATTCAGTACTTC.

This chain links TRBV25-1 with TRBJ2-7, with a weak D call TRBD1 (5 bases). The germline V and J ends were trimmed by 6 bases and 2 bases, with 14 bases remaining between them. The CDR3 sequence is 14 residues long. CDR1 is MGHDK and CDR2 is SYGVNS in the germline V gene. For the CDR3, the DNA is TGTGCCAGCAGGCCCCGACAGACGGCCTACGAGCAGTACTTC. Translation gives CASRPRQTAYEQYF.

The chain couples TRBV10-3 to TRBJ2-7, with 8 bases lining up with TRBD2. V trimming: 7 bases; J trimming: 5 bases; junction bases outside the gene matches: 13. This CDR3 is 15 amino acids long. Per the germline V gene, CDR1 is ENHRY and CDR2 is SYGVKD. Here the CDR3 DNA reads TGTGCCATCACCGAAGGCGGGGGGTTCCTCAACGAGCAGTACTTC. It is translated as CAITEGGGFLNEQYF.

This clonotype appeared a few times. The CDR3 DNA reads as TGTGCCAGCAGCCCCCAGCCAGGCGAGCAGTACTTC. Translation gives CASSPQPGEQYF. The genes are TRBV5-4 and TRBJ2-7; D is uncertain. CDR3 length: 12 amino acids. Trimming removed 4 bases at V and 6 bases at J, with 11 bases between. Per germline, CDR1 SGHNT and CDR2 YYREEE (reference sequence).

This chain joins TRBV12-3 or TRBV12-4 and TRBJ2-3; 7 positions match TRBD1. The CDR3 loop spans 16 amino acids. The V and J ends lost 6 bases and 3 bases, in that order; junction bases with no gene match: 12. DNA of the CDR3: TGTGCCAGCAGAAAAGGGGACAGAGGTATGACAGATACGCAGTATTTT. It specifies CASRKGDRGMTDTQYF.

The V and J genes are TRBV10-2 and TRBJ2-7, with 9 positions matching TRBD2. With 11 bases clipped from V and 1 base from J, the junction kept 15 bases outside the gene matches. The CDR3 loop spans 16 amino acids. The germline gives CDR1 WSHSY, CDR2 SAAADI. CDR3 region: CALLGWREGRSYEQYF. The CDR3 coding sequence is TGCGCCCTTTTGGGCTGGCGGGAGGGAAGGTCCTACGAGCAGTACTTC.

The chain recombines TRBV10-3 with TRBJ2-5; 9 bases line up with TRBD1. Germline-derived CDR1 and CDR2 are ENHRY and SYGVKD. V lost 9 bases and J lost 11; bases outside the gene matches: 16. This CDR3 comprises 14 residues. The DNA for the CDR3 is TGTGCCATAGATCAGGGACAGGGCGGCAATGAGCAGTACTTC. It codes for CAIDQGQGGNEQYF.

The gene calls are TRBV5-1 and TRBJ1-5, with a tentative D call TRBD1 (5 bases). Germline assignment: CDR1 SGHRS and CDR2 YFSETQ. The CDR3 totals 14 residues. The V end lost 7 bases, the J end lost 7 bases, and 18 bases lay between the germline ends. The DNA for the CDR3 is TGCGCCAGCGGCTCGACAGAAAGCGGGCAGCCCCAGCATTTT. As protein: CASGSTESGQPQHF. Using reference TRBV5-1 and TRBJ1-5 for the parts outside the CDR3, the full variable domain is KAGVTQTPRYLIKTRGQQVTLSCSPISGHRSVSWYQQTPGQGLQFLFEYFSETQRNKGNFPGRFSGRQFSNSRSEMNVSTLELGDSALYLCASGSTESGQPQHFGDGTRLSIL.

This clonotype showed up just a few times. Germline and junction disagree at one end, which may indicate a read error. This chain uses TRBV7-9 with TRBJ1-1, with D possibly TRBD1 on 6 matching bases. The CDR3 consists of 16 residues. Germline values: CDR1 SEHNR, CDR2 FQNEAQ (reference sequence). CDR3 sequence: CASSVAWGHGNTEAFF. CDR3 in DNA: TGTGCCAGCAGCGTAGCCTGGGGGCACGGGAACACTGAAGCTTTCTTT.

The J gene is TRBJ2-7, the V gene TRBV27; perhaps D is TRBD1 or TRBD2 (5 bases each). CDR3 length: 14 residues. Trimming stripped 4 bases from V and 7 bases from J, with 17 bases between. Germline V gives CDR1 MNHEY, CDR2 SMNVEV (reference sequence). CDR3 in DNA: TGTGCCAGCAGTTCAACCGGGGCCTACAATGAGCAGTACTTC. Its translation is CASSSTGAYNEQYF.

The chain employs TRBV3-1 and TRBJ2-5; D may correspond to TRBD1 or TRBD2 (5 bases each). The length of the CDR3 is 15 residues. Trimming took 4 bases from V and 5 from J, leaving 17 bases between them. Germline assignment: CDR1 LGHDT and CDR2 YNNKEL (reference sequence). CDR3 sequence (DNA): TGTGCCAGCAGCCGGGTGAGGGGACCAGGGGAGACCCAGTACTTC. This codes for CASSRVRGPGETQYF.

In regard to this clonotype: At one end, the junction sequence differs from germline, possibly due to a read error. The DNA for the CDR3 is TGCAATGCTAGAGATTGGGGCAGCACGCAGTATTTT. Protein product: CNARDWGSTQYF. J is TRBJ2-3 and V is TRBV20-1; perhaps TRBD1 as D (5 bases). This CDR3 is built from 12 residues. From germline, CDR1 is DFQATT and CDR2 SNEGSKA (reference sequence).

This clonotype came up a few times. The CDR3 loop is CASSPIDRESEKLFF. CDR3 in DNA: TGTGCCAGCAGCCCTATCGACAGGGAGAGTGAAAAACTGTTTTTT. The chain has TRBV6-5 and TRBJ1-4, with TRBD1 identical over 7 bases. Germline values: CDR1 MNHEY, CDR2 SVGAGI. The CDR3 length is 15 residues. V shed 6 bases, J shed 7 bases, and the junction held 11 bases outside the gene matches.

This chain uses TRBV7-9 with TRBJ1-1; 7 nucleotides line up with TRBD1. The germline V gene encodes CDR1 SEHNR and CDR2 FQNEAQ (reference sequence). The ends lost 5 bases at V and 1 base at J; junction bases unmatched: 7. The CDR3 consists of 15 residues. This CDR3 is CASSPWQGGNTEAFF. Written as DNA, the CDR3 is TGTGCCAGCAGCCCCTGGCAGGGGGGGAACACTGAAGCTTTCTTT.

A note on this clonotype: One end of the junction fails to match germline, which may point to a read error. The CDR3 sequence is CSIEWATREQYF. As DNA, the CDR3 is TGCAGCATTGAGTGGGCCACGCGGGAGCAGTACTTC. The V gene is TRBV29-1, the J gene TRBJ2-7; no firm D call. Germline V gene data show CDR1 as SQVTM and CDR2 as ANQGSEA. This CDR3 has 12 residues.

The chain recombines TRBV20-1 with TRBJ2-3; weak D call: TRBD2 (6 bases). V lost 5 bases, J lost 4 bases, and 16 bases lay in between. The CDR3 totals 14 residues. Germline CDR1 and CDR2: DFQATT and SNEGSKA (reference sequence). The CDR3 region is CSASEPGVADTQYF. The CDR3 DNA follows: TGCAGTGCTTCCGAGCCGGGAGTGGCAGATACGCAGTATTTT.

This clonotype was seen a few times. V usage is TRBV7-2 and J usage is TRBJ1-2, with 7 bases aligning to TRBD1. The V gene's germline CDR1 is SGHTA and CDR2 FQGNSA. This CDR3 region has 13 residues. V was pared by 4 bases and J by 4 bases, with 3 bases of the junction left unmatched. CDR3 amino acids: CASSSGQLYGYTF. The CDR3 DNA follows: TGTGCCAGCAGCTCGGGACAGCTCTATGGCTACACCTTC. Full variable domain (outside the CDR3, taken from reference TRBV7-2 and TRBJ1-2): GAGVSQSPSNKVTEKGKDVELRCDPISGHTALYWYRQSLGQGLEFLIYFQGNSAPDKSGLPSDRFSAERTGGSVSTLTIQRTQQEDSAVYLCASSSGQLYGYTFGSGTRLTVV.

Concerning this clonotype: A junction end diverges from the germline sequence, so it may reflect a read error. The chain couples TRBV4-2 to TRBJ2-7; D possibly corresponds to TRBD2 (7 bases). Germline CDR1 is LGHNA and CDR2 is YNFKEQ. The CDR3 covers 18 residues. The DNA of the CDR3 is TGTGCCAGCAGCCAAGATTCCCTTGGGGGGGGCGGAATATACGAGCAGTGCTTC. Its protein product is CASSQDSLGGGGIYEQCF.

This clonotype was observed at least ten times. The chain carries TRBV11-2 and TRBJ2-6; D gene uncertain. This CDR3 is built from 15 residues. V was trimmed by 7 bases and J by 2 bases, leaving 12 bases between them. Germline V CDR1 and CDR2: SGHAT, FQNNGV. Here the CDR3 reads CASTMTVPGANVLTF. The CDR3 nucleotides read TGTGCCAGCACTATGACGGTTCCTGGGGCCAACGTCCTGACTTTC.

The gene calls are TRBV5-5 and TRBJ1-2; 7 bases fit TRBD1. V was pared by 2 bases and J by 3 bases, with 4 bases of the junction left unmatched. The germline gives CDR1 SGHKS, CDR2 YYEKEE (reference sequence). This CDR3 has 14 amino acids. Written as DNA, the CDR3 is TGTGCCAGCAGCTTAGACAGGGATGACTATGGCTACACCTTC. Translated: CASSLDRDDYGYTF.